Below are 13 T cell receptor beta chains sequenced from a single sample in a study of shared clonotypes between healthy human individuals. The method was immunoSEQ multiplex PCR; TCRdb's version includes in-frame clones alone and lacks a portion of them. This sample has some 2,000,000 clones, with around 95% found just once. Sequencing was performed on naive CD4+ T cells sorted from blood. Noted subset: CD45RA+ positively selected. All receptors derive from a man in his late teens or twenties in good health.

To note about this clone: The sample contains more than one DNA sequence encoding this CDR3. The chain has TRBV9 and TRBJ2-3; TRBD2 agrees at 8 bases. This CDR3 has 15 amino acids. Per germline, CDR1 SGDLS and CDR2 YYNGEE. V lost 2 bases, J lost 3 bases, and 5 bases stayed unmatched. The CDR3 DNA reads as TGTGCCAGCAGCGTGGCGGGGGGACCAACAGATACGCAGTATTTT. This codes for CASSVAGGPTDTQYF.

CDR3 in DNA: TGTGCCATCAGTGGGACAGGGTCGAGCACTGAAGCTTTCTTT. Translating gives CAISGTGSSTEAFF. This chain uses TRBV10-3 with TRBJ1-1, with 8 bases that match TRBD1. The CDR3 is 14 residues long. The J segment lost 4 bases and the V segment lost 4 bases, leaving 5 bases of the junction unmatched. Per germline, CDR1 ENHRY and CDR2 SYGVKD.

The chain has TRBV7-2 and TRBJ2-5; 10 nucleotides match TRBD2. CDR1 SGHTA and CDR2 FQGNSA come from the germline V gene. The CDR3 totals 16 residues. V shed 5 bases, J shed 5 bases, and the junction held 11 bases outside the gene matches. CDR3 residues: CASSRTSGAGVETQYF. CDR3 nucleotides: TGTGCCAGCAGCAGAACTAGCGGGGCAGGAGTGGAGACCCAGTACTTC.

To note about this clone: The same CDR3 is also encoded by other DNA sequences in this sample. V gene TRBV11-2 combines with J gene TRBJ2-5, with 8 bases fitting TRBD2. The germline V gene encodes CDR1 SGHAT and CDR2 FQNNGV. The CDR3 consists of 14 residues. V dropped 3 bases and J dropped 1; count of bases not matched to a gene: 1. The CDR3 loop reads CASSFTSGQETQYF. The CDR3 bases are TGTGCCAGCAGCTTTACTAGCGGCCAAGAGACCCAGTACTTC.

This rearrangement joins TRBV7-2 to TRBJ2-1, with D tentatively TRBD1 (6 bases). In germline, CDR1 is SGHTA, CDR2 FQGNSA. V lost 5 bases, J lost 3 bases, and 14 bases lay in between. This CDR3 is 15 amino acids long. The CDR3 sequence is CASSLQGSHYNEQFF. The CDR3 DNA reads as TGTGCCAGCAGCCTACAGGGTTCCCACTACAATGAGCAGTTCTTC.

CDR3 sequence: CASSPLYRQQETQYF. The CDR3 DNA is TGTGCCAGCTCACCACTATATAGACAACAAGAGACCCAGTACTTC. J is TRBJ2-5 and V is TRBV18; no reliable D call. Germline CDR1 KGHSH, CDR2 LQKENI. V lost 1 base to trimming and J lost 2 bases, with 11 bases between them. This CDR3 has 15 residues.

Concerning this clone itself: Different DNA sequences within this sample yield the same CDR3. The CDR3 nucleotides read TGTGCCAGCAGTTTAGAAGTTATGAACACTGAAGCTTTCTTT. Translating gives CASSLEVMNTEAFF. The chain has TRBV28 and TRBJ1-1; D is unresolved. CDR1 and CDR2 (germline): MDHEN, SYDVKM. The CDR3 totals 14 residues. V shed 2 bases and J shed 0 bases, with 7 bases lying between them.

This clone was observed once. V usage is TRBV10-2 and J usage is TRBJ1-1; unclear D gene. The CDR3 consists of 13 residues. Trimming took 3 bases from V and 6 from J, leaving 11 bases between them. The germline V gene encodes CDR1 WSHSY and CDR2 SAAADI. The DNA of the CDR3 is TGCGCCAGCAGTGATCTACGTGTAGCTGAAGCTTTCTTT. Translation gives CASSDLRVAEAFF.

On this clone itself: Within the sample, other DNA sequences also encode this same CDR3. This chain connects TRBV27 to TRBJ2-7; D is perhaps TRBD1 or TRBD2 (5 bases each). Germline values: CDR1 MNHEY, CDR2 SMNVEV (reference sequence). The V gene lost 6 bases and the J gene lost 2 bases, with 5 bases spanning the gap. This CDR3 has 11 residues. The DNA of the CDR3 is TGTGCCAGCAGGGGGGCCTACGAGCAGTACTTC. It yields the protein CASRGAYEQYF.

V gene TRBV7-2 combines with J gene TRBJ2-1; 9 bases line up with TRBD1. V shed 2 bases and J 7 bases; nucleotides not matched to a gene: 9. The CDR3 runs 16 residues. Germline V CDR1 and CDR2: SGHTA, FQGNSA. The CDR3 DNA sequence: TGTGCCAGCAGCTTAAAGCCGGGACAGGGTGGGAATGAGCAGTTCTTC. This translates into CASSLKPGQGGNEQFF.

The chain employs TRBV4-1 and TRBJ1-2; D is unresolved. V was clipped by 0 bases and J by 7 bases, with 9 bases between them. Germline loops: CDR1 MGHRA, CDR2 YSYEKL. There are 13 residues in the CDR3. CDR3 in DNA: TGCGCCAGCAGCCAAGATCTCACCGGTGGCTACACCTTC. Its translation: CASSQDLTGGYTF.

The chain uses TRBV30 and TRBJ1-1; TRBD1 might be the D (5 bases). Germline V gene lookup returns CDR1 GTSNPN and CDR2 SVGIG (reference sequence). CDR3 length: 14 amino acids. Between the trimmed V and J ends, which lost 3 bases and 4 bases, there was a span of 15 bases. CDR3 bases: TGTGCCTGGAGCCCTGGCTGGGGGGGCACTGAAGCTTTCTTT. Its protein product is CAWSPGWGGTEAFF.

The gene calls are TRBV4-1 and TRBJ2-3, with D perhaps matching TRBD1 or TRBD2 (5 bases each). This CDR3 comprises 18 residues. The V end lost 5 bases, the J end lost 3 bases, and 24 bases lay between the germline ends. Germline assignment: CDR1 MGHRA and CDR2 YSYEKL. Written as DNA, the CDR3 is TGCGCCAGCAGCAAAGGGAGCCTCCCGGGACGACAAACAGATACGCAGTATTTT. This encodes CASSKGSLPGRQTDTQYF.